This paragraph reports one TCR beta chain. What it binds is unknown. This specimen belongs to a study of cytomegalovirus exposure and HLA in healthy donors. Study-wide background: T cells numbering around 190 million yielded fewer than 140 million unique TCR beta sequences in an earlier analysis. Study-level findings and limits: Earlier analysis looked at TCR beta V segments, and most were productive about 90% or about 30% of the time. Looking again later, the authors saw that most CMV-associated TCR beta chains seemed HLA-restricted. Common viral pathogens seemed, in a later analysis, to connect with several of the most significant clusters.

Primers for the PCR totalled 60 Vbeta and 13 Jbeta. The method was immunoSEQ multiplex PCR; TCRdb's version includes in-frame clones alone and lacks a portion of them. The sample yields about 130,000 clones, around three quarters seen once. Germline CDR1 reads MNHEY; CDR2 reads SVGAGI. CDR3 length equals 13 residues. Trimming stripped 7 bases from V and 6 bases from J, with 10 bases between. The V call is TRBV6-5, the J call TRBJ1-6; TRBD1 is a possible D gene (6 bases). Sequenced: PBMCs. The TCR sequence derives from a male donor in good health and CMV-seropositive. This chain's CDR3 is CASTVRGNSPLHF. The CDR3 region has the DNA TGTGCCAGCACAGTCAGGGGTAATTCACCCCTCCACTTT.